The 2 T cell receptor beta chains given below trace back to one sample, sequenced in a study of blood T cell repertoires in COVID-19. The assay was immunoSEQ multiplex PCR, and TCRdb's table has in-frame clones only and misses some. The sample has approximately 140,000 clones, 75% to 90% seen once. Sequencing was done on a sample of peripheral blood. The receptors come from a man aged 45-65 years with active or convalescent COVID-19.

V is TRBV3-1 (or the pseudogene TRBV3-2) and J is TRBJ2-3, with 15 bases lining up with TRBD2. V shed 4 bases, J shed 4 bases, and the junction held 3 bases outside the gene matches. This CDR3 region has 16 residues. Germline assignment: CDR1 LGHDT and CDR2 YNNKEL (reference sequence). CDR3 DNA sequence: TGTGCCAGCAGCCTGGGACTAGCGGGAGGTTCAGATACGCAGTATTTT. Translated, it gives CASSLGLAGGSDTQYF.

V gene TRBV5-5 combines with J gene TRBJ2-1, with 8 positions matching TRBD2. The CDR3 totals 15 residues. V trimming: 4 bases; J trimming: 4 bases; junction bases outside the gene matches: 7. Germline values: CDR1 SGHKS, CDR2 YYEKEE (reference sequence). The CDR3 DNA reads TGTGCCAGCAGCCCCGGGGGGGCAATGTACAATGAGCAGTTCTTC. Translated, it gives CASSPGGAMYNEQFF.